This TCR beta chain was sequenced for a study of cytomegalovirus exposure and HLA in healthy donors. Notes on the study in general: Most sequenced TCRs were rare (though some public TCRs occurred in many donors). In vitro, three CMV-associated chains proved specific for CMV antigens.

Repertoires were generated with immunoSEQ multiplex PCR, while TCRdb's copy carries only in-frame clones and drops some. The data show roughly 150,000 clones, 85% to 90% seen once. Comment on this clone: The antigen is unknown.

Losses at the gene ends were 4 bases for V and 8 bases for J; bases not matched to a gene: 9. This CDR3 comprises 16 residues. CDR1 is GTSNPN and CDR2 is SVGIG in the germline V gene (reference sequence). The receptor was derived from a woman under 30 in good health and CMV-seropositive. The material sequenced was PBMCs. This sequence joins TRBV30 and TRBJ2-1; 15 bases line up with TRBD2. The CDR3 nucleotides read TGTGCCTGGACTCCACCGGGACTAGCGGGAGGTTATGAGCAGTTCTTC. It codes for CAWTPPGLAGGYEQFF.